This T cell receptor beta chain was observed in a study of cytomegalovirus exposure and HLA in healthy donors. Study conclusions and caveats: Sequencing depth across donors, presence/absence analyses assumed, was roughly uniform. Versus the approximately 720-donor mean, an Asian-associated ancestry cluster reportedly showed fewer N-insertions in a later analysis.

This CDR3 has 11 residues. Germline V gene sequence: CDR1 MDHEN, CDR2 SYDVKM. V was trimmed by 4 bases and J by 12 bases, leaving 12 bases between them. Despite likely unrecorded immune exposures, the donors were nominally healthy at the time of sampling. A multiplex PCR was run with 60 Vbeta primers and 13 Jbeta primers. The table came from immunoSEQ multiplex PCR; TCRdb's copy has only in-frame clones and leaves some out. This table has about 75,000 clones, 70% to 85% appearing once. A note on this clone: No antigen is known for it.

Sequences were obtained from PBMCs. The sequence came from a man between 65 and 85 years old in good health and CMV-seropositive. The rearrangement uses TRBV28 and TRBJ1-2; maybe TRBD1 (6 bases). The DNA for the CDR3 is TGTGCCAGCAGTTCCACAGGGATTAACACCTTC. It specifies CASSSTGINTF.